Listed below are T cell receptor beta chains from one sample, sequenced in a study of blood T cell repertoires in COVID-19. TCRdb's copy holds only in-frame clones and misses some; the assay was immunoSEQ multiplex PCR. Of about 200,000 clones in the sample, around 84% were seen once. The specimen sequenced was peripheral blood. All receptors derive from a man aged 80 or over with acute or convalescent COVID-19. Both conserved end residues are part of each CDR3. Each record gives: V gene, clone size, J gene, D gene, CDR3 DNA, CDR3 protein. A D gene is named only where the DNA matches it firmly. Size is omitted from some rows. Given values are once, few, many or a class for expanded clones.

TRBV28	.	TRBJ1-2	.	TGTGCCAGCAGACCTGACAGCGTGGGTGGCTACACCTTC	CASRPDSVGGYTF
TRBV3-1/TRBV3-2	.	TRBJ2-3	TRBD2	TGTGCCAGCAGCCAAGAGGGGTGGGAGGGCCTAACAGATACGCAGTATTTT	CASSQEGWEGLTDTQYF
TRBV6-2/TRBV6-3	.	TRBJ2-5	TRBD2	TGTGCCAGCAGTCAAACCCCCGGGACTAGCTTCGTGAGGGAAGAGACCCAGTACTTC	CASSQTPGTSFVREETQYF
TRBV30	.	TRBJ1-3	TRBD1	TGTGCCTGGAGAGCCCGGGACAGGACTGGAAACACCATATATTTT	CAWRARDRTGNTIYF
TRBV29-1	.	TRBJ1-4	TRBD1	TGCAGCGTGCCGACAGGGAATGGGAATGAAAAACTGTTTTTT	CSVPTGNGNEKLFF
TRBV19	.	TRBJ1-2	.	TGTGCCAGTAGTATAAACTTCTGGGGCTACACCTTC	CASSINFWGYTF
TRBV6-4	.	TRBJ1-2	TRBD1	TGTGCCAGCAGTCCACAGGGGGCCACCGGTGGCTACACCTTC	CASSPQGATGGYTF
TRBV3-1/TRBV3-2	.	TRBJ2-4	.	TGTGCCAGCAGCGCCACAGGGATCATAGCCAAAAACATTCAGTACTTC	CASSATGIIAKNIQYF
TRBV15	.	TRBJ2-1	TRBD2	TGTGCCACCAGCAGAGAGCCTAGCGGGAGATACAATGAGCAGTTCTTC	CATSREPSGRYNEQFF
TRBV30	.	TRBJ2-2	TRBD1	TGTGCCTGGACACAGGGGGCCCCCGGGGAGCTGTTTTTT	CAWTQGAPGELFF
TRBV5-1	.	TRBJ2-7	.	TGCGCCAGCAGCTTGGTGGGAGATAGCTCCTACGAGCAGTACTTC	CASSLVGDSSYEQYF
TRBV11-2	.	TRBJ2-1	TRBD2	TGTGCCAGCAGCCTAGCAGCGGGAGGGAATGATGAGCAGTTCTTC	CASSLAAGGNDEQFF
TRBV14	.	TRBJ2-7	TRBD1	TGTGCCAGCTCCTGGGGACAGGGGGCCATTAGCTCCTACGAGCAGTACTTC	CASSWGQGAISSYEQYF
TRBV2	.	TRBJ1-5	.	TGTGCCAGCAAAAATCGTCAGCCCCAGCATTTT	CASKNRQPQHF
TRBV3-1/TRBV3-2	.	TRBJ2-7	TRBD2	TGTGCCAGCAGCCCTGGAGCTAGCGGGAACTACGAGCAGTACTTC	CASSPGASGNYEQYF
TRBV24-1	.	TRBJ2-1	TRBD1	TGTGCCACCAGTGACCGGAGACAGGACAGGTTGAATGAGCAGTTCTTC	CATSDRRQDRLNEQFF
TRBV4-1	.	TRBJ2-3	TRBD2	TGCGCCAGCAGCCAATCCACGGGAGCGGGGGGAGATACGCAGTATTTT	CASSQSTGAGGDTQYF
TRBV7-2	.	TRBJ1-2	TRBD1	TGTGCCAGCAGAACAACAGGGGTTGACTATGGCTACACCTTC	CASRTTGVDYGYTF
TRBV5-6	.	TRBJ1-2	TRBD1	TGTGCCAGCAGCCCCCGGGACAGGGCTGACTATGGCTACACCTTC	CASSPRDRADYGYTF
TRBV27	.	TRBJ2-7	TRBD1	TGTGCCAGCAGTTTCGCAGGGGGACAGGGTTTTTACGAGCAGTACTTC	CASSFAGGQGFYEQYF
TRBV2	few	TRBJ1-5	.	TGTGCCAGCAGTGCCTCGGGGCAGGGGAATCAGCCCCAGCATTTT	CASSASGQGNQPQHF
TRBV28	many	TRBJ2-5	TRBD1	TGTGCCACGGACAGGGGGGAAGAAGAGACCCAGTACTTC	CATDRGEEETQYF
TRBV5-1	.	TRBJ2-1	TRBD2	TGCGCCAGCAGCTTAATAGCGGGTAACAACAATGAGCAGTTCTTC	CASSLIAGNNNEQFF
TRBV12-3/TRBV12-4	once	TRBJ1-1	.	TGTGCCAGCAGGATGACAAGAAACACTGAAGCTTTCTTT	CASRMTRNTEAFF
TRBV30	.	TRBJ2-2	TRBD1	TGTGCCTGGAAAGGACAGGGAGGATGGACCGGGGAGCTGTTTTTT	CAWKGQGGWTGELFF
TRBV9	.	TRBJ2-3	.	TGTGCCGGAGGGCATATTAGCACAGATACGCAGTATTTT	CAGGHISTDTQYF
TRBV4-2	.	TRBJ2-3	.	TGTGCCAGCAGCCCGTGGACGGGAAGCACAGATACGCAGTATTTT	CASSPWTGSTDTQYF
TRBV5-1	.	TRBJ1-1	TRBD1	TGCGCCAGCAGCTCGACAGGGGGCATTGAAGCTTTCTTT	CASSSTGGIEAFF
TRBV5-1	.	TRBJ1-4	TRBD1	TGCGCCAGCAGCCCCGGGACAGGACTTTATAATGAAAAACTGTTTTTT	CASSPGTGLYNEKLFF
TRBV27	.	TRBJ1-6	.	TGTGCCAGCAGTTCCACCGCCGGGGGAGGGATTTATTCACCCCTCCACTTT	CASSSTAGGGIYSPLHF
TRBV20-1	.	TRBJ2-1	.	TGCAGTGCCAGTAGGGGCTACAATGAGCAGTTCTTC	CSASRGYNEQFF
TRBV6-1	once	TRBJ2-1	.	TGTGCCAGCAGTGAAGGTCAGGGTATCAACAATGAGCAGTTCTTC	CASSEGQGINNEQFF
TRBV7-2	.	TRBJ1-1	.	TGTGCCAGCAGCTCCTTCGGGGGGACTGAAGCTTTCTTT	CASSSFGGTEAFF
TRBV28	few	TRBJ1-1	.	TGTGCCAGCAGACACAACAGGGTCGGCAATACTGAAGCTTTCTTT	CASRHNRVGNTEAFF
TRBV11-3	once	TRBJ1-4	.	TGTGCCAGCAGCGGAGATGAGACGGGAAATGAAAAACTGTTTTTT	CASSGDETGNEKLFF
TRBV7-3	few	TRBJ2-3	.	TGTGCCAGCAGCTTATCAGGGTCAGATACGCAGTATTTT	CASSLSGSDTQYF
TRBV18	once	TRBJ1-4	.	TGTGCCAGCACAGATTACGCAACTAATGAAAAACTGTTTTTT	CASTDYATNEKLFF
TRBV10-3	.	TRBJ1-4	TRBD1	TGTGCCATCAGTGAGGCAGGGGGCTTTGAAAAACTGTTTTTT	CAISEAGGFEKLFF
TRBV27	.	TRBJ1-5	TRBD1	TGTGCCAGCAGTATGACAGGGAATTATTGGGACGATCAGCCCCAGCATTTT	CASSMTGNYWDDQPQHF
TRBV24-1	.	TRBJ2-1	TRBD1	TGTGCCACCAGTGATCCCACAGGGGGCCTTTACAATGAGCAGTTCTTC	CATSDPTGGLYNEQFF
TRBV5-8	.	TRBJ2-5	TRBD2	TGTGCCAGCAGCTCCTACACCGGGACTAGCGATCGGGAGACCCAGTACTTC	CASSSYTGTSDRETQYF
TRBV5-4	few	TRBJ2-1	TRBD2	TGTGCCAGCAACCTTGGGACTAGCGGGAGGCGGGCCTACAATGAGCAGTTCTTC	CASNLGTSGRRAYNEQFF
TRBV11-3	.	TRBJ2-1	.	TGTGCCAGCAGCACACGGGACATGGGAAAGGGCTACAATGAGCAGTTCTTC	CASSTRDMGKGYNEQFF
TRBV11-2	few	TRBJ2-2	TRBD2	TGTGCCAGCAGCCTCGGACTAGGGGCCGGGGAGCTGTTTTTT	CASSLGLGAGELFF
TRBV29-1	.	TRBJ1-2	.	TGCAGCGACACGACAGGATACTATGGCTACACCTTC	CSDTTGYYGYTF
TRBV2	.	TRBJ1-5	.	TGTGCCAGCAGTGAACAGGTTAGCAATCAGCCCCAGCATTTT	CASSEQVSNQPQHF
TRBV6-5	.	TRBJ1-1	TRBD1	TGTGCCAGCAGTCGACAGGGGGGGATGACTGAAGCTTTCTTT	CASSRQGGMTEAFF
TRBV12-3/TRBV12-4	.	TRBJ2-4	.	TGTGCCAGCAGCCGACGGGTGGTAAACATTCAGTACTTC	CASSRRVVNIQYF
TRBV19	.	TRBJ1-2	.	TGTGCCAGTAGTGATACAGGGAACTATGGCTACACCTTC	CASSDTGNYGYTF
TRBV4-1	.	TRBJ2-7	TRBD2	TGCGCCAGCAGCCAAGTGTTGCGGGAGGGCTACGAGCAGTACTTC	CASSQVLREGYEQYF
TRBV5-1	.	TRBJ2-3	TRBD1	TGCGCCAGCAGCTTGGACAGGGGGCATGGAGATACGCAGTATTTT	CASSLDRGHGDTQYF
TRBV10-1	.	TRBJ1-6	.	TGCGCCAGCAGTGAACGCAGGCTCCATTATAATTCACTCCTCCACTTT	CASSERRLHYNSLLHF
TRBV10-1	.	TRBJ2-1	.	TGCGCCAGCAGCCCTAGCTCCTACAATGAGCAGTTCTTC	CASSPSSYNEQFF
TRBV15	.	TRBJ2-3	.	TGTGCCACCAGACTGGGGGGTGGTACAGATACGCAGTATTTT	CATRLGGGTDTQYF